The entry below gives a single T cell receptor beta chain sequence along with its context. The data originate from a study of blood T cell repertoires in COVID-19. Study summary: The United States, Italy and Spain were the sources of the acute and convalescent COVID-19 samples. Sources were T cells, B-cell-depleted T cells, or PBMCs; the material itself was cDNA or gDNA.

Methods used by the authors: Amplifying reference gene primers gave estimates of nucleated cell counts. TCRdb's copy holds only in-frame clones and misses some; the assay was immunoSEQ multiplex PCR. That table gives V, J and clone size, and the DNA gave D and trimming. There are some 200,000 clones in the sample; approximately 84% occur only once, and about 2.1% lies in the top ten. The sequence came from an older woman with acute or convalescent COVID-19. Source material: peripheral blood.

CDR3 DNA sequence: TGTGCCAGCAGTGCGGACAGGGTGGCTGAAGCTTTCTTT. As protein: CASSADRVAEAFF. The chain couples TRBV12-3 or TRBV12-4 to TRBJ1-1; TRBD1 agrees at 8 bases. This CDR3 is 13 amino acids long. V lost 5 bases and J lost 6; bases outside the gene matches: 5.